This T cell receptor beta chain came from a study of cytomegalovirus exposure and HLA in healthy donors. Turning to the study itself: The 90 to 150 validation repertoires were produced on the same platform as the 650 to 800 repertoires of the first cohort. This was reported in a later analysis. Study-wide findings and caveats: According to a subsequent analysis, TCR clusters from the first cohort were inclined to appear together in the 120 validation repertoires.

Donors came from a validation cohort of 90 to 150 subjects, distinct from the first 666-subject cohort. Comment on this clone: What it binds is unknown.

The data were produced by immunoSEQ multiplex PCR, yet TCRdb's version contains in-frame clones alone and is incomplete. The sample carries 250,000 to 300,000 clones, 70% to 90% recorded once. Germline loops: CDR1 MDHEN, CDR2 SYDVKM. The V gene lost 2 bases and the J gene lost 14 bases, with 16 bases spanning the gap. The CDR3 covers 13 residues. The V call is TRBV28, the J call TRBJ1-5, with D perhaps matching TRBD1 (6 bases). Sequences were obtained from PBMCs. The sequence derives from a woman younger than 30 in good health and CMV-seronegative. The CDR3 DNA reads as TGTGCCAGCAGTTTAGGGGAGGGGGGTGTCGAGCATTTT. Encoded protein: CASSLGEGGVEHF.